Sequencing of this T cell receptor beta chain was carried out in a study of T cell clones after liver transplantation. In the study overall: TCRbeta sequencing after a pre-transplant mixed lymphocyte reaction identified graft-donor-reactive clones, later tracked in post-transplant blood. Overall study findings and caveats: Donor-reactive sequences fell more than third party-reactive ones, suggesting partial deletion.

The CDR3 is made up of 14 amino acids. V lost 1 base to trimming and J lost 7 bases, with 8 bases between them. The germline V gene encodes CDR1 SGHVS and CDR2 FNYEAQ. As regards this clone: Its target is unknown.

Repertoires were generated with immunoSEQ multiplex PCR, while TCRdb's copy carries only in-frame clones and drops some. The repertoire holds over 90,000 clones, roughly 80% seen once, with roughly 3.1% in the top ten. This sequence joins TRBV7-6 and TRBJ1-6; D ambiguous. The sample here was CD4+ T cells from blood, taken around 49 months after liver transplant. The receptor's source is a human patient who received a liver transplant. Some T cells may possibly be graft donor cells. The CDR3 nucleotides read TGTGCCAGCAGCTTAGTGGAGCGAAATTCACCCCTCCACTTT. Translated, it gives CASSLVERNSPLHF. The full variable domain, in which reference TRBV7-6 and TRBJ1-6 provide the parts outside the CDR3, is GAGVSQSPRYKVTKRGQDVALRCDPISGHVSLYWYRQALGQGPEFLTYFNYEAQQDKSGLPNDRFSAERPEGSISTLTIQRTEQRDSAMYRCASSLVERNSPLHFGNGTRLTVT.